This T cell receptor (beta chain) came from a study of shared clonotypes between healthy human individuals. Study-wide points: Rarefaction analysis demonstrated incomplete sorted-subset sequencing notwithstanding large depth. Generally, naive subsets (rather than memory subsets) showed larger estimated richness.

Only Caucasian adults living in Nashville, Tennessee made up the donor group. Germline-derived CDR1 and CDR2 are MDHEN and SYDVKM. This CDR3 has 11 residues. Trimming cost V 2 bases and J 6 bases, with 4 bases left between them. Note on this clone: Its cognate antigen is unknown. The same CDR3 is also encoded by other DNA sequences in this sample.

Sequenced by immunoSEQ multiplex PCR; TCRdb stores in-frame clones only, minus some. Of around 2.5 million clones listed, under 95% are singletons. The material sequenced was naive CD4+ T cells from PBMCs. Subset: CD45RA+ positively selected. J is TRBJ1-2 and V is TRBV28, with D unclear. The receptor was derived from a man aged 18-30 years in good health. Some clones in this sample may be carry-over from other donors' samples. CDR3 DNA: TGTGCCAGCAGTTTAGTCGATGGCTACACCTTC. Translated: CASSLVDGYTF.